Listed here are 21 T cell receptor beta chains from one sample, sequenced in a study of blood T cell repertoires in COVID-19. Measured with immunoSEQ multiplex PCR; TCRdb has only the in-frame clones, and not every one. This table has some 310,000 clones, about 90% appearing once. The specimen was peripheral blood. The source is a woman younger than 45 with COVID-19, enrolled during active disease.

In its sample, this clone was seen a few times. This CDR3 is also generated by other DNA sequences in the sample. CDR3 loop: CASSQPGQLNTEAFF. CDR3 nucleotides: TGCGCCAGCAGCCAGCCGGGACAGCTGAACACTGAAGCTTTCTTT. The chain recombines TRBV4-1 with TRBJ1-1; 7 positions match TRBD1. CDR3 length equals 15 residues. Germline V gives CDR1 MGHRA, CDR2 YSYEKL. V lost 3 bases and J lost 0; bases outside the gene matches: 4.

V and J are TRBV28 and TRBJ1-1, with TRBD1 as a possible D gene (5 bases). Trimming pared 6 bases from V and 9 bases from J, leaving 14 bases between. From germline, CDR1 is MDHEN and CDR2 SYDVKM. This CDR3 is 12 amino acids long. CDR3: CASSPWKGKAFF. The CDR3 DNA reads TGTGCCAGCAGCCCTTGGAAGGGGAAAGCTTTCTTT.

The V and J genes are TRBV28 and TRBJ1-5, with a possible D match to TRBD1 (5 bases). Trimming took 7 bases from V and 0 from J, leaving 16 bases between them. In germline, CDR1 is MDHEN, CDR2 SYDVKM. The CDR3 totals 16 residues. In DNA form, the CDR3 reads TGTGCCAGCACCTTTGGGGGGGTTTATAGCAATCAGCCCCAGCATTTT. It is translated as CASTFGGVYSNQPQHF.

The DNA for the CDR3 is TGTGCCAGCAGCTTGGAGGGGGTTCGAGAGACCCAGTACTTC. Its protein is CASSLEGVRETQYF. The gene calls are TRBV5-4 and TRBJ2-5, with D possibly matching TRBD1 (6 bases). This CDR3 region has 14 residues. Trimming cost V 0 bases and J 4 bases, with 10 bases left between them. Germline V gene lookup returns CDR1 SGHNT and CDR2 YYREEE (reference sequence).

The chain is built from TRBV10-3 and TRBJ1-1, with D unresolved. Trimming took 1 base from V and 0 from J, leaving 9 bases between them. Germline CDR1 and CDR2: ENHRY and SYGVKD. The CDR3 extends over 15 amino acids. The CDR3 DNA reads TGTGCCATCAGTGAGTTAAGAAACATGAACACTGAAGCTTTCTTT. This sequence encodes CAISELRNMNTEAFF.

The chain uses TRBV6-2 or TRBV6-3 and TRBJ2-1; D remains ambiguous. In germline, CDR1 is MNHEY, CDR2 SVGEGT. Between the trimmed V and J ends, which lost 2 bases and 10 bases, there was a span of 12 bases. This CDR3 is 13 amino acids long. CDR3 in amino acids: CASSYSVFVEQFF. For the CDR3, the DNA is TGTGCCAGCAGTTACAGCGTCTTCGTGGAGCAGTTCTTC.

CDR3 protein: CASSPRPPGGSYEQYF. The CDR3 DNA reads as TGTGCCAGCAGCCCCAGACCGCCTGGCGGATCCTACGAGCAGTACTTC. V usage is TRBV11-3 and J usage is TRBJ2-7; D is unclear. In germline, CDR1 is SGHNT, CDR2 YENEEA. The ends were cut back, 5 bases at V and 1 base at J, with 18 bases in the middle. The CDR3 loop spans 16 amino acids.

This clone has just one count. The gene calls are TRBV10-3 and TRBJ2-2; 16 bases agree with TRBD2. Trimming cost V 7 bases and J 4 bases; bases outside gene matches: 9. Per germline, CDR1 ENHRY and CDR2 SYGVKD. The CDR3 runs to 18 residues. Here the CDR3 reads CAITRGLAGGQGTGELFF. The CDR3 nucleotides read TGTGCCATCACCAGGGGACTAGCGGGAGGGCAGGGCACCGGGGAGCTGTTTTTT.

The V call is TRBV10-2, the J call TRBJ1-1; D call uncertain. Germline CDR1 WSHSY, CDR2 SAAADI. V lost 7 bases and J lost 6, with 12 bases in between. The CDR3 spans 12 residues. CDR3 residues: CASKEGRAEAFF. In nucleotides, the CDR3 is TGCGCCAGCAAGGAGGGTCGGGCTGAAGCTTTCTTT.

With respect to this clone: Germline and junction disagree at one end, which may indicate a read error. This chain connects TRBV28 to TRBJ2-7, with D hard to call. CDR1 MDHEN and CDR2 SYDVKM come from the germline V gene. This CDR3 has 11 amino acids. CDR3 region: CASSQLQKFNF. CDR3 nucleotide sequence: TGTGCCAGCAGTCAACTACAAAAATTCAACTTC.

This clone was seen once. CDR3 nucleotides: TGCGCCAGCAGCTTTGGGACTAAGAACACCGGGGAGCTGTTTTTT. This sequence encodes CASSFGTKNTGELFF. The chain combines TRBV5-1 with TRBJ2-2; 7 bases are a match to TRBD2. With V trimmed by 2 bases and J by 1 base, 2 bases remained unmatched. The V gene's germline CDR1 is SGHRS and CDR2 YFSETQ. There are 15 residues in the CDR3. The variable domain in full, completed from reference TRBV5-1 and TRBJ2-2, reads KAGVTQTPRYLIKTRGQQVTLSCSPISGHRSVSWYQQTPGQGLQFLFEYFSETQRNKGNFPGRFSGRQFSNSRSEMNVSTLELGDSALYLCASSFGTKNTGELFFGEGSRLTVL.

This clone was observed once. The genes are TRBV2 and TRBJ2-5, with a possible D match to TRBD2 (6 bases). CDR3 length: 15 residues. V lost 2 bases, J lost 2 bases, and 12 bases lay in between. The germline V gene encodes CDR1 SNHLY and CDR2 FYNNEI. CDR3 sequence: CASSEFTGGQETQYF. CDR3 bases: TGTGCCAGCAGTGAATTTACCGGGGGACAAGAGACCCAGTACTTC.

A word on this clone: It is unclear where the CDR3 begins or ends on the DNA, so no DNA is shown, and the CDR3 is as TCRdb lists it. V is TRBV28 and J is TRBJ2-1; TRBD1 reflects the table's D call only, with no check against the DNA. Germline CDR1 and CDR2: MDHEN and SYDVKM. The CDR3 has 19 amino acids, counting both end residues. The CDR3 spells CASSRTGGYTMSSSSGQFF.

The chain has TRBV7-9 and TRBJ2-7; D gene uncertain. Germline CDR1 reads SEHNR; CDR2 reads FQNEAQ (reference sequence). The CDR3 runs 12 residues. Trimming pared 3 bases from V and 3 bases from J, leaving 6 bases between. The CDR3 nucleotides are TGTGCCAGCAGCTTTCCCGGCTACGAGCAGTACTTC. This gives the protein CASSFPGYEQYF. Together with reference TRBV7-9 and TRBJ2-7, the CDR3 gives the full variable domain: DTGVSQNPRHKITKRGQNVTFRCDPISEHNRLYWYRQTLGQGPEFLTYFQNEAQLEKSRLLSDRFSAERPKGSFSTLEIQRTEQGDSAMYLCASSFPGYEQYFGPGTRLTVT.

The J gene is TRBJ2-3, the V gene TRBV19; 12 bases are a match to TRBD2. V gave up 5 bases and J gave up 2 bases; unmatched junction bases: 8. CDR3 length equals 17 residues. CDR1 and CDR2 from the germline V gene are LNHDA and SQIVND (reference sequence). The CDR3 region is CASSPGTSGPYTDTQYF. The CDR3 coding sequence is TGTGCCAGTAGTCCAGGGACTAGCGGGCCCTACACAGATACGCAGTATTTT.

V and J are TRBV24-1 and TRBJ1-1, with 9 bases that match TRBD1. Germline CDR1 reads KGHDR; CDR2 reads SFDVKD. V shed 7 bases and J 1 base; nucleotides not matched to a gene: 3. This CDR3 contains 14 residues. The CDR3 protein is CATSTGGQNTEAFF. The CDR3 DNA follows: TGTGCCACCAGCACAGGGGGCCAGAACACTGAAGCTTTCTTT.

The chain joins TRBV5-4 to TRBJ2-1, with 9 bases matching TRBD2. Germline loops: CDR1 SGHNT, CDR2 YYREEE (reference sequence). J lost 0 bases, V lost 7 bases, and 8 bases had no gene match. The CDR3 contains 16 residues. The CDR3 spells CASFGGSGSSYNEQFF. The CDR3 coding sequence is TGTGCCAGCTTCGGGGGTAGCGGGAGCTCCTACAATGAGCAGTTCTTC.

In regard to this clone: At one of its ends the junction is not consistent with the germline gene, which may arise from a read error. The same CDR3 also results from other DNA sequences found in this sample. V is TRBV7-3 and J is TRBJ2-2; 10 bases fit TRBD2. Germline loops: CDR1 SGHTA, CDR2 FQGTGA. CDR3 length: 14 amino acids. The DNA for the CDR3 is TGTGCTAGCAGCCTACTAGCGGGGACCGGGGAGCTGTTTTTT. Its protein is CASSLLAGTGELFF.

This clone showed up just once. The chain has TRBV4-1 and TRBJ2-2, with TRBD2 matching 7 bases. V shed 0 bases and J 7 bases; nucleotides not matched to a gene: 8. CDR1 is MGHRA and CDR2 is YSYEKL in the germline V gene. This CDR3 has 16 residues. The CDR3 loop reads CASSQERPWGGGELFF. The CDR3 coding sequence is TGCGCCAGCAGCCAAGAACGCCCTTGGGGGGGCGGGGAGCTGTTTTTT.

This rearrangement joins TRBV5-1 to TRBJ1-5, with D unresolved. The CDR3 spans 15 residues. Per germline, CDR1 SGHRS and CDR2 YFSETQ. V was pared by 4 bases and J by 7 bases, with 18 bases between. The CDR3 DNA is TGCGCCAGCAGCCCGGGGTCTCAAGTGGGGCAGCCCCAGCATTTT. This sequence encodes CASSPGSQVGQPQHF.

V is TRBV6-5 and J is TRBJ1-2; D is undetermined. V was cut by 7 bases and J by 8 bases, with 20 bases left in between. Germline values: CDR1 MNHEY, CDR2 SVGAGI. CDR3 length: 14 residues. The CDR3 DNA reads TGTGCCAGCACTCTAAGCCAGGCCGCGACGGGCTACACCTTC. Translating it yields CASTLSQAATGYTF.